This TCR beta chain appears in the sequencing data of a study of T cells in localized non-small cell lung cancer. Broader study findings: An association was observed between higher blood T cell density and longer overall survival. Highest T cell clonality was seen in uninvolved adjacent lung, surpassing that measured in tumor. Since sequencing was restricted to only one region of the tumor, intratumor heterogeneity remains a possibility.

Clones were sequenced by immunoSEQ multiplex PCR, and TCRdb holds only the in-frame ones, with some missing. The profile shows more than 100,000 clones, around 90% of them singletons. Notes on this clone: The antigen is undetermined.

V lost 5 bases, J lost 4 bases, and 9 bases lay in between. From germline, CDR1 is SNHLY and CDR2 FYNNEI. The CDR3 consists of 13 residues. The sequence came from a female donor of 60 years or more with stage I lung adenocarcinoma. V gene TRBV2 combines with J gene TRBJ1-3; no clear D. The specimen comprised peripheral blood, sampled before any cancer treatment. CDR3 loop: CASSKSRGNTIYF. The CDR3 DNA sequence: TGTGCCAGCAGTAAAAGCCGAGGAAACACCATATATTTT.